This TCR beta chain was recorded in a study of blood T cell repertoires in COVID-19. Study-level information: Researchers got acute and convalescent COVID-19 samples from the United States, Italy and Spain.

In the source study's methods: By means of reference gene primer amplification, nucleated cell counts were estimated. Produced via immunoSEQ multiplex PCR; TCRdb's table is partial and in-frame only. V, J and clone size were drawn from that table, and D and trimming were deduced from the DNA. The repertoire holds about 100,000 clones, with about 85% as singletons. Germline-derived CDR1 and CDR2 are SGDLS and YYNGEE. V was clipped by 0 bases and J by 3 bases; unmatched bases: 5. This CDR3 spans 15 amino acids. The gene calls are TRBV9 and TRBJ2-7; 8 bases line up with TRBD2. The sample consisted of peripheral blood. The clonotype was recovered from a woman in her 70s with active or convalescent COVID-19. Here the CDR3 reads CASSVEASGLYEQYF. In DNA, the CDR3 is TGTGCCAGCAGCGTAGAGGCTAGCGGGCTCTACGAGCAGTACTTC.